This entry features one T cell receptor beta chain sequence. The data originate from a study of cytomegalovirus exposure and HLA in healthy donors. Sampled while nominally healthy, donors likely had unrecorded immune exposures. Germline trimming cut 7 bases from V and 8 bases from J; bases unmatched to any gene: 15. The CDR3 extends over 16 amino acids. Germline CDR1 is SGHRS and CDR2 is YFSETQ. The PCR was carried out with 60 Vbeta primers and 13 Jbeta primers. Measured with immunoSEQ multiplex PCR; TCRdb has only the in-frame clones, and not every one. This table holds 50,000 to 75,000 clones. Material for sequencing was PBMCs. V and J are TRBV5-1 and TRBJ1-4, with 9 positions matching TRBD1. The TCR originated in a woman under 30 in good health and CMV-seronegative. CDR3: CASAAYSPGTGEKLFF. CDR3 coding DNA: TGCGCCAGCGCAGCATATTCCCCCGGGACAGGGGAAAAACTGTTTTTT. The full variable domain, completed using reference TRBV5-1 and TRBJ1-4, is KAGVTQTPRYLIKTRGQQVTLSCSPISGHRSVSWYQQTPGQGLQFLFEYFSETQRNKGNFPGRFSGRQFSNSRSEMNVSTLELGDSALYLCASAAYSPGTGEKLFFGSGTQLSVL.